What follows are 27 T cell receptor beta chains derived from one specimen sequenced in a study of T cell repertoires in cytomegalovirus infection. TCRdb re-called the reads through MiXCR, storing one row per CDR3 protein. The table shows nearly 650,000 distinct CDR3 sequences, with roughly 26% occurring only once. The sequenced sample consisted of CD8+ T cells from PBMCs. These receptors all come from a human donor in good health (CMV status not recorded). Some clones in this sample may be carry-over from other donors' samples.

The V call is TRBV28, the J call TRBJ1-1; D might be TRBD1 (6 bases). Germline values: CDR1 MDHEN, CDR2 SYDVKM. V dropped 2 bases and J dropped 3 bases, with 13 bases sitting between them. This CDR3 is 15 amino acids long. The CDR3 spells CASSLPGGSHTEAFF. In nucleotides, the CDR3 is TGTGCCAGCAGTTTACCCGGGGGCTCCCACACTGAAGCTTTCTTT.

The chain has TRBV11-1 and TRBJ2-3, with 9 nucleotides matching TRBD2. V lost 3 bases, J lost 3 bases, and 13 bases stayed unmatched. This CDR3 is 18 amino acids long. Germline CDR1 is SGHAT and CDR2 is FQDESV (reference sequence). CDR3: CASSFRTSAPDGTDTQYF. CDR3 sequence (DNA): TGTGCCAGCAGCTTTCGGACTAGCGCGCCCGACGGAACAGATACGCAGTATTTT. Combining the CDR3 with reference TRBV11-1 and TRBJ2-3 gives the whole variable domain EAEVAQSPRYKITEKSQAVAFWCDPISGHATLYWYRQILGQGPELLVQFQDESVVDDSQLPKDRFSAERLKGVDSTLKIQPAELGDSAMYLCASSFRTSAPDGTDTQYFGPGTRLTVL.

This chain links TRBV27 with TRBJ2-4; 9 bases are shared with TRBD1. V dropped 5 bases and J dropped 3; count of bases not matched to a gene: 5. This CDR3 contains 15 residues. Germline lookup yields CDR1 MNHEY and CDR2 SMNVEV (reference sequence). CDR3 DNA: TGTGCCAGCAGTCTGTGGACAGGGGACAAAAACATTCAGTACTTC. It translates to CASSLWTGDKNIQYF.

This clonotype was found many times. The CDR3 loop reads CASWERGNTDTQYF. The DNA for the CDR3 is TGTGCCAGTTGGGAGAGGGGGAATACAGATACGCAGTATTTT. The chain links TRBV28 to TRBJ2-3; D perhaps matches TRBD1 (6 bases). The germline V gene has CDR1 MDHEN and CDR2 SYDVKM. The CDR3 runs 14 residues. V shed 9 bases and J shed 3 bases, with 16 bases lying between them.

This clonotype appeared many times. The chain joins TRBV12-5 to TRBJ1-5; D gene ambiguous. This CDR3 contains 16 residues. Looked up from germline, CDR1 is LGHNT and CDR2 is FRNRAP. The ends were cut back, 3 bases at V and 2 bases at J, with 14 bases in the middle. The CDR3 bases are TGTGCTAGTGGTTTTTTCAGCATCGGAGGCAATCAGCCCCAGCATTTT. Translated: CASGFFSIGGNQPQHF.

The gene calls are TRBV5-1 and TRBJ2-3; unclear D gene. This CDR3 comprises 16 residues. From germline, CDR1 is SGHRS and CDR2 YFSETQ. Between the trimmed V and J ends, which lost 4 bases and 0 bases, there was a span of 15 bases. The CDR3 region has the DNA TGCGCCAGCAGCGCGGACGGAGAATCTAGCACAGATACGCAGTATTTT. Its protein is CASSADGESSTDTQYF.

This clonotype was detected many times. V usage is TRBV12-3 or TRBV12-4 and J usage is TRBJ2-5; 8 nucleotides align to TRBD1. J lost 2 bases, V lost 6 bases, and 5 bases had no gene match. The CDR3 extends over 14 amino acids. The CDR3: CASSPGTGQETQYF. DNA of the CDR3: TGTGCCAGCAGCCCAGGGACAGGTCAAGAGACCCAGTACTTC.

This clonotype was observed a handful of times. This chain uses TRBV20-1 with TRBJ2-1; D possibly matches TRBD1 or TRBD2 (7 bases each). Germline V lookup: CDR1 DFQATT, CDR2 SNEGSKA (reference sequence). Trimming removed 4 bases at V and 3 bases at J, with 16 bases between. The CDR3 runs to 15 residues. The CDR3 DNA is TGCAGTGCTAAAAGCGGGACAGCCCTCTACAATGAGCAGTTCTTC. Translated, it gives CSAKSGTALYNEQFF.

The genes are TRBV19 and TRBJ1-1; D remains ambiguous. The V gene's germline CDR1 is LNHDA and CDR2 SQIVND (reference sequence). This CDR3 is 13 amino acids long. V shed 9 bases and J shed 1 base, with 12 bases lying between them. The CDR3 DNA reads TGTGCCAGCACACATCTGCCGAACACTGAAGCTTTCTTT. Translated: CASTHLPNTEAFF. Filled out from reference TRBV19 and TRBJ1-1, the complete variable domain reads DGGITQSPKYLFRKEGQNVTLSCEQNLNHDAMYWYRQDPGQGLRLIYYSQIVNDFQKGDIAEGYSVSREKKESFPLTVTSAQKNPTAFYLCASTHLPNTEAFFGQGTRLTVV.

The chain links TRBV20-1 to TRBJ2-5, with D possibly being TRBD2 (6 bases). Deletions cut 3 bases from V and 5 bases from J, with 10 bases between. The CDR3 has 12 amino acids. Looked up from germline, CDR1 is DFQATT and CDR2 is SNEGSKA (reference sequence). CDR3 sequence reads: CSARRGQETQYF. CDR3 coding DNA: TGCAGTGCTAGGCGGGGCCAGGAGACCCAGTACTTC.

This clonotype was counted a few times. The chain employs TRBV9 and TRBJ2-7, with D perhaps matching TRBD2 (5 bases). Germline V lookup: CDR1 SGDLS, CDR2 YYNGEE. V was clipped by 6 bases and J by 4 bases, with 17 bases between them. The CDR3 has 14 residues. The CDR3 coding sequence is TGTGCCAGCAACCAAGCGGACCGCACTTACGAGCAGTACTTC. Its protein is CASNQADRTYEQYF.

This chain connects TRBV14 to TRBJ2-1; weak D call: TRBD2 (7 bases). With 1 base removed from V and 6 bases from J, the gap between germline ends came to 13 bases. Germline CDR1 and CDR2: SGHDN and FVKESK. The CDR3 runs 15 residues. CDR3 DNA sequence: TGTGCCAGCAGCCAAGTGGCGGGGGCCCCCAATGAGCAGTTCTTC. Amino acid sequence: CASSQVAGAPNEQFF.

The chain uses TRBV20-1 and TRBJ2-7; 11 positions match TRBD2. V lost 3 bases to trimming and J lost 6 bases; unmatched junction nucleotides: 4. This CDR3 contains 13 residues. CDR1 DFQATT and CDR2 SNEGSKA come from the germline V gene (reference sequence). This CDR3 is CSASVTSGGEQYV. The CDR3, as DNA: TGCAGTGCTAGCGTCACTAGCGGGGGCGAGCAGTACGTC.

In this sample, this clonotype turned up a few times. This chain joins TRBV10-3 and TRBJ1-1, with D possibly matching TRBD1 (5 bases). CDR1 and CDR2 (germline): ENHRY, SYGVKD. Trimming took 0 bases from V and 0 from J, leaving 11 bases between them. This CDR3 has 16 residues. The CDR3 nucleotides read TGTGCCATCAGTGAGTCGGCCGCCAGGGTGAACACTGAAGCTTTCTTT. Translation: CAISESAARVNTEAFF.

This clonotype has at least ten counts. The chain uses TRBV12-3 or TRBV12-4 and TRBJ2-1, with 12 bases aligning to TRBD2. Trimming took 2 bases from V and 8 from J; bases not matched to a gene: 4. This CDR3 has 15 residues. The CDR3: CASSLSSGGVDEQFF. The CDR3 region has the DNA TGTGCCAGCAGTTTATCTAGCGGGGGGGTCGATGAGCAGTTCTTC.

This rearrangement joins TRBV28 to TRBJ1-5, with 9 bases aligning to TRBD1. CDR1 and CDR2 from the germline V gene are MDHEN and SYDVKM. The CDR3 runs to 13 residues. The V segment lost 4 bases and the J segment 9 bases; nucleotides outside the gene matches: 4. This CDR3 reads CASSYPTGGPQHF. CDR3 nucleotides: TGTGCCAGCAGTTACCCGACAGGGGGGCCCCAGCATTTT.

The chain has TRBV28 and TRBJ2-7, with 8 positions matching TRBD2. CDR1 is MDHEN and CDR2 is SYDVKM in the germline V gene. Trimming cost V 2 bases and J 2 bases; bases outside gene matches: 8. The CDR3 covers 16 residues. The CDR3 reads CASSLASGGHPYEQYV. In DNA, the CDR3 is TGTGCCAGCAGTTTAGCCAGCGGGGGCCACCCCTACGAGCAGTACGTC.

Remarks on this clonotype: A much larger clonotype is one base distant, so this may be a read error. The chain links TRBV7-9 to TRBJ1-1; D remains ambiguous. The V end lost 3 bases, the J end lost 3 bases, and 8 bases lay between the germline ends. Germline CDR1 SEHNR, CDR2 FQNEAQ (reference sequence). The CDR3 has 13 residues. CDR3 in DNA: TGTGCCAGCAGCTTGGGGTTCGACACTGAAGCTTTCTTT. It yields the protein CASSLGFDTEAFF.

The V and J genes are TRBV28 and TRBJ1-1, with 8 bases lining up with TRBD1. CDR1 and CDR2 from the germline V gene are MDHEN and SYDVKM. The CDR3 is 14 residues long. J gave up 0 bases and V 6 bases, and 3 bases lay outside the gene matches. This CDR3 is CASRDRVMNTEAFF. DNA of the CDR3: TGTGCCAGCAGGGACAGGGTGATGAACACTGAAGCTTTCTTT. The full variable domain, completed using reference TRBV28 and TRBJ1-1, is DVKVTQSSRYLVKRTGEKVFLECVQDMDHENMFWYRQDPGLGLRLIYFSYDVKMKEKGDIPEGYSVSREKKERFSLILESASTNQTSMYLCASRDRVMNTEAFFGQGTRLTVV.

This clonotype was seen many times. V and J are TRBV7-9 and TRBJ2-5; D remains ambiguous. Trimming stripped 2 bases from V and 5 bases from J, with 9 bases between. The germline V gene has CDR1 SEHNR and CDR2 FQNEAQ (reference sequence). This CDR3 is 13 amino acids long. CDR3 nucleotide sequence: TGTGCCAGCAGCTTATACCCTGGGGAGACCCAGTACTTC. This encodes CASSLYPGETQYF.

A remark on this clonotype: An end of the junction does not agree with germline; a read error may underlie this. V gene TRBV7-4 combines with J gene TRBJ2-1; 8 bases map to TRBD1. The CDR3 totals 15 residues. Per the germline V gene, CDR1 is SGHVT and CDR2 is SQSDAQ. CDR3 sequence: CVSTPGTGSYNEQFF. DNA for the CDR3: TGTGTCAGCACCCCCGGGACAGGCTCCTACAATGAGCAGTTCTTC.

Comments on this clonotype: Its ends do not fully match the called genes, so a read error is possible. The chain uses TRBV27 and TRBJ2-7, with D possibly being TRBD1 or TRBD2 (5 bases each). Germline V lookup: CDR1 MNHEY, CDR2 SMNVEV (reference sequence). The CDR3 has 12 residues. CDR3 nucleotides: TGTGTCAGCAGAAGGGACGGGTACGAGCAGTACTTC. This encodes CVSRRDGYEQYF.

There are a few counts of this clonotype. This chain links TRBV20-1 with TRBJ2-2; D may be TRBD1 (6 bases). The CDR3 runs 14 residues. Germline CDR1 and CDR2: DFQATT and SNEGSKA (reference sequence). Trimming removed 5 bases at V and 2 bases at J, with 12 bases between. CDR3 loop: CSAGTWENTGELFF. The CDR3, as DNA: TGCAGTGCTGGGACATGGGAAAACACCGGGGAGCTGTTTTTT.

This clonotype has a count of ten or more. J is TRBJ1-2 and V is TRBV28; maybe TRBD1 (5 bases). Trimming pared 7 bases from V and 3 bases from J, leaving 21 bases between. CDR3 length: 16 amino acids. Per the germline V gene, CDR1 is MDHEN and CDR2 is SYDVKM. The CDR3, as DNA: TGTGCCAGCATCCCTGGTCCAGGGCCCCTCGACTATGGCTACACCTTC. Encoded protein: CASIPGPGPLDYGYTF.

The table lists this clonotype with many counts. The chain combines TRBV7-6 with TRBJ2-5; 8 bases are a match to TRBD2. The CDR3 is 18 amino acids. J gave up 3 bases and V 2 bases, and 14 bases lay outside the gene matches. Germline CDR1 SGHVS, CDR2 FNYEAQ. CDR3 coding DNA: TGTGCCAGCAGCTTATCGGGTCCGGCGGGGGGCCCGAAAGAGACCCAGTACTTC. This codes for CASSLSGPAGGPKETQYF.

The rearrangement uses TRBV20-1 and TRBJ1-2; 10 bases match TRBD1. CDR1 DFQATT and CDR2 SNEGSKA come from the germline V gene (reference sequence). V lost 5 bases, J lost 4 bases, and 13 bases stayed unmatched. The CDR3 totals 16 residues. The CDR3, as DNA: TGCAGTGCTTATGACAGGGGGCGACAATTCCCCTATGGCTACACCTTC. Protein sequence: CSAYDRGRQFPYGYTF.

The chain couples TRBV6-2 or TRBV6-3 to TRBJ2-7; unclear D gene. CDR3 length: 12 amino acids. Per the germline V gene, CDR1 is MNHEY and CDR2 is SVGEGT. Trimming took 7 bases from V and 3 from J, leaving 10 bases between them. The CDR3 DNA follows: TGTGCCAGCAAGGGCAGCCACTACGAGCAGTACGTC. Translating gives CASKGSHYEQYV.